This T cell receptor beta chain was sequenced in a study of identical twins. Study-level points and caveats: There was more out-of-frame TCR alpha sharing in monozygotic twins than models estimated.

The CDR3 runs to 17 residues. Germline CDR1 is ENHRY and CDR2 is SYGVKD. Remarks on this clonotype: Its antigen is undetermined. One end of the junction varies from germline; a read error may be responsible.

TCRdb recomputed calls from the 5' RACE reads with MiXCR, one row per CDR3 protein. The sample comprises about 720,000 distinct CDR3 sequences, around 8.6% of which are singletons, and 0.75% to 1% rests with the top ten. The same sample was also studied in work on yellow fever vaccine responses in identical twins.

Sample: PBMCs. The receptor was isolated from a woman under 30 in good health. The rearrangement links TRBV10-3 to TRBJ2-2, with D perhaps matching TRBD1 (6 bases). The CDR3 coding sequence is TGTGCCATCAGGGTACAGGGTCTTCCGGAGAACACCGGGGACCTGTTTTTT. Protein: CAIRVQGLPENTGDLFF.